This TCR beta chain derives from a study of glioma-infiltrating T cells after dendritic cell vaccination. Study outcomes and limitations: Survival was not directly related to TCR clonality in these patients.

Of note for this clone: Its specificity is unknown.

The PCR used 60 V beta and 13 J beta primers. The method was immunoSEQ multiplex PCR; TCRdb's version includes in-frame clones alone and lacks a portion of them. The table lists under 130,000 clones, almost 90% of them singletons. This CDR3 has 16 amino acids. V was clipped by 1 base and J by 8 bases; unmatched bases: 10. Germline V gene sequence: CDR1 LGHNA, CDR2 YNFKEQ. As for time point: after dendritic cell vaccination, including at tumor progression/relapse. The sample consisted of blood, taken after dendritic cell vaccination. This chain links TRBV4-2 with TRBJ1-4; TRBD1 matches 7 bases. This TCR came from a human donor with glioblastoma. The CDR3 DNA reads TGTGCCAGCAGCCAAGGGGGTCAGGGGGGAGAGGAAAAACTGTTTTTT. Amino acids: CASSQGGQGGEEKLFF.